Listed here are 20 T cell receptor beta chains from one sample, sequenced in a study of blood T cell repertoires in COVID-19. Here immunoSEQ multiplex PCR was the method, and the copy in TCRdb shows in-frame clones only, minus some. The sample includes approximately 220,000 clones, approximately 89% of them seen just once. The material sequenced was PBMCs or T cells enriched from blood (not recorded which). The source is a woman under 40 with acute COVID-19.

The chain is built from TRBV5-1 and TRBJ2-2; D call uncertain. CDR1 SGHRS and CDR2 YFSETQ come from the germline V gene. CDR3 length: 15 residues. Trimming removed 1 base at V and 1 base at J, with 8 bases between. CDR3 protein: CASSLFNLNTGELFF. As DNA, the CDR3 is TGCGCCAGCAGCTTGTTTAACTTGAACACCGGGGAGCTGTTTTTT.

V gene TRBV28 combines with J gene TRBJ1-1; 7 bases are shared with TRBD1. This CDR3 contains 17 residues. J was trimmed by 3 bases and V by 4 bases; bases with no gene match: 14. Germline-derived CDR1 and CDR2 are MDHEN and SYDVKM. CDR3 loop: CASSYYRGGREDTEAFF. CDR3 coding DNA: TGTGCCAGCAGTTACTACAGGGGCGGGCGTGAGGACACTGAAGCTTTCTTT.

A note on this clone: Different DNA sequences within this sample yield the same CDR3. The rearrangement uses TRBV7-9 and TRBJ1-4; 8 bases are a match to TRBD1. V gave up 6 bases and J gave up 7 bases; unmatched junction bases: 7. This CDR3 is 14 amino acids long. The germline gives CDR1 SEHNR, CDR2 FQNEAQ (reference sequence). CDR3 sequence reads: CASSPDRGGEKLFF. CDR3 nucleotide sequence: TGTGCCAGCAGTCCCGACAGGGGAGGTGAAAAACTGTTTTTT.

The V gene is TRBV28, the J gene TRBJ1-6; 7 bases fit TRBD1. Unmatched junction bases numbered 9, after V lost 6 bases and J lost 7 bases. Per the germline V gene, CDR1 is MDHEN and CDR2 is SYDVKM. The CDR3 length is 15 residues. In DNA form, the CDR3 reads TGTGCCAGCAGACGAGCAGGGGGTGGGAATTCACCCCTCCACTTT. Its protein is CASRRAGGGNSPLHF.

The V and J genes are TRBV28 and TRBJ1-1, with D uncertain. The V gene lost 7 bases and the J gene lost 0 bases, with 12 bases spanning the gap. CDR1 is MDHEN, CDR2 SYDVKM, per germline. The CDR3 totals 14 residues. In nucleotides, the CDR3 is TGTGCCAGCACCAGACCCGGGATGAACACTGAAGCTTTCTTT. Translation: CASTRPGMNTEAFF.

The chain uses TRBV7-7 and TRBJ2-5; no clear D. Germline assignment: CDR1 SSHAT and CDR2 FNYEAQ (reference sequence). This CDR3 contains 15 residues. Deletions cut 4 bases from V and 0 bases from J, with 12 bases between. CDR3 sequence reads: CASSSHTPYQETQYF. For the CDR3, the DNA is TGTGCCAGCAGCTCGCACACACCTTACCAAGAGACCCAGTACTTC.

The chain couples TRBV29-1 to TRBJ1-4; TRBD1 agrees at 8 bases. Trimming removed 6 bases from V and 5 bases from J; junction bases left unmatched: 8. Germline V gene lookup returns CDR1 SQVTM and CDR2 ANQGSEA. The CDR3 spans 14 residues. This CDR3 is CSVRDRNPNEKLFF. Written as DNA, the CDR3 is TGCAGCGTCCGGGACAGGAACCCGAATGAAAAACTGTTTTTT.

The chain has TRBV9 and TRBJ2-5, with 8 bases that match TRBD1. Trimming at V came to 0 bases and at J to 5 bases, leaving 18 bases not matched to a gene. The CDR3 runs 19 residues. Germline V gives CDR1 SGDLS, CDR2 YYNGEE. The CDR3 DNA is TGTGCCAGCAGCGTAGAAGGGCTTCGCGGGCAGGGGGCCGGGGAGACCCAGTACTTC. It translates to CASSVEGLRGQGAGETQYF.

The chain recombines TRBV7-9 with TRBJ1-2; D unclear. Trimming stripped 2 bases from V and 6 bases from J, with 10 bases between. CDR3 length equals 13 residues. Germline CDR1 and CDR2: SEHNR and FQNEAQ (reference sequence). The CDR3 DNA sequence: TGTGCCAGCAGCTTACAGTTTCCACATGGCTACACCTTC. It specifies CASSLQFPHGYTF.

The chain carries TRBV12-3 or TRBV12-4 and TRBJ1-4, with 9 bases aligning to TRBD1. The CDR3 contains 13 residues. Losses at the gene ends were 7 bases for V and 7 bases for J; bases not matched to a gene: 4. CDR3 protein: CASTSDRGEKLFF. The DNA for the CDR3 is TGTGCCAGCACCTCGGACAGGGGTGAAAAACTGTTTTTT.

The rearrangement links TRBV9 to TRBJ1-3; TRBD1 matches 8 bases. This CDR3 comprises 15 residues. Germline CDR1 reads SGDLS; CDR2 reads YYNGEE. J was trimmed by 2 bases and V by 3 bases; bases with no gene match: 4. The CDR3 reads CASSDMTGAGNTIYF. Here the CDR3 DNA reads TGTGCCAGCAGCGATATGACAGGGGCTGGAAACACCATATATTTT.

The CDR3 loop is CAWSLDRVRNEQFF. The CDR3 nucleotides are TGTGCCTGGAGTTTGGACAGGGTACGCAATGAGCAGTTCTTC. This chain links TRBV30 with TRBJ2-1; TRBD1 agrees at 8 bases. Germline loops: CDR1 GTSNPN, CDR2 SVGIG (reference sequence). After removal of 2 bases from V and 6 bases from J, the junction contained 6 bases not matched to a gene. CDR3 length: 14 residues.

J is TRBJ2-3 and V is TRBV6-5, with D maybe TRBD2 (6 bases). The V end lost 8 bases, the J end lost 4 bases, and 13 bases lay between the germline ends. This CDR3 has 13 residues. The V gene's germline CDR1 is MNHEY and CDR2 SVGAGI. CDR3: CASSGGVPDTQYF. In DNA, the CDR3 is TGTGCCAGCTCGGGCGGGGTTCCAGATACGCAGTATTTT.

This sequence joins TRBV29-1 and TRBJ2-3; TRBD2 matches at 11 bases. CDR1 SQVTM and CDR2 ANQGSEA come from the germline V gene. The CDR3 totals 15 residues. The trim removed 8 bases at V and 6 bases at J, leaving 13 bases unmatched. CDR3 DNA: TGCAGCTCAAAATGGGCTAGCGGGGGGCCGGATACGCAGTATTTT. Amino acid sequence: CSSKWASGGPDTQYF.

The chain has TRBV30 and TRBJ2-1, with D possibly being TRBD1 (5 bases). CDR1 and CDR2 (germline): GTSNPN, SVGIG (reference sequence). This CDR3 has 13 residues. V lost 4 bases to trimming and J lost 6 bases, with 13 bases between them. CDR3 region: CAWTGKNSNEQFF. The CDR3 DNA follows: TGTGCCTGGACAGGGAAGAACTCCAATGAGCAGTTCTTC.

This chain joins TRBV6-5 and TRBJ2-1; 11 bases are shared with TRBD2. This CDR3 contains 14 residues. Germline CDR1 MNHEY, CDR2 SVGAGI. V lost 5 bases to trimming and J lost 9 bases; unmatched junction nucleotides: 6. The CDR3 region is CASSISGGAVEQFF. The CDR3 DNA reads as TGTGCCAGCAGTATTAGCGGGGGGGCGGTTGAGCAGTTCTTC.

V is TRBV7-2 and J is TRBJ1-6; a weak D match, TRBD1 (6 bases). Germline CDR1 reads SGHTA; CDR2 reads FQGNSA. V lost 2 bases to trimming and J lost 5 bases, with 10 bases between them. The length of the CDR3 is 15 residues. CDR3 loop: CASSLSGQHNSPLHF. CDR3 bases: TGTGCCAGCAGCTTATCTGGACAGCATAATTCACCCCTCCACTTT.

DNA for the CDR3: TGTGCCACCAGTGACCCGGGACAGAGCTTCTATGGCTACACCTTC. Its protein product is CATSDPGQSFYGYTF. This chain uses TRBV24-1 with TRBJ1-2, with 7 positions matching TRBD1. V shed 4 bases and J 4 bases; nucleotides not matched to a gene: 8. Germline assignment: CDR1 KGHDR and CDR2 SFDVKD. The CDR3 covers 15 residues.

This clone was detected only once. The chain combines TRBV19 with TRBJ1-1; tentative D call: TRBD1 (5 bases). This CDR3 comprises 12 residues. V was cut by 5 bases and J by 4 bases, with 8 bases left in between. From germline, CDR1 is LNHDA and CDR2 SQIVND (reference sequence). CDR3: CASSRGSTEAFF. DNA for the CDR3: TGTGCCAGTAGTCGGGGGAGCACTGAAGCTTTCTTT.

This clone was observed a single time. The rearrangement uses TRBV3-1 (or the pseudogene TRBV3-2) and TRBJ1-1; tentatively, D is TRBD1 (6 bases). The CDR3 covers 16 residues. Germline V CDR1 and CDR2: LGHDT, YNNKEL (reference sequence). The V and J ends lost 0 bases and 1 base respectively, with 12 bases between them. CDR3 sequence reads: CASSQEAGAKNTEAFF. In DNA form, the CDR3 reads TGTGCCAGCAGCCAAGAAGCAGGGGCTAAGAACACTGAAGCTTTCTTT.